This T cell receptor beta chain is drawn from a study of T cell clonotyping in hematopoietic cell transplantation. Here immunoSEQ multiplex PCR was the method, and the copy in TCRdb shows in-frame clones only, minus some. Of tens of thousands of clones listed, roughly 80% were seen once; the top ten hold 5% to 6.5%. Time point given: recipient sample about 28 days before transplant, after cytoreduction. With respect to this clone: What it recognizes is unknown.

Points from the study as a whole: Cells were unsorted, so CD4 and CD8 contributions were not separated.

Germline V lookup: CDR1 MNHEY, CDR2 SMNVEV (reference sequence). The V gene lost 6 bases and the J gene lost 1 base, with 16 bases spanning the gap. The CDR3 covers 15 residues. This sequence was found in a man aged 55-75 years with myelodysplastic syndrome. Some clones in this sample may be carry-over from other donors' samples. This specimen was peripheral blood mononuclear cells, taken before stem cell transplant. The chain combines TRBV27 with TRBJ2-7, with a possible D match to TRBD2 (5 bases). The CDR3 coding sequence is TGTGCCAGCAGCCGGACTCTCTTGAGGTCCTACGAGCAGTACTTC. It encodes CASSRTLLRSYEQYF.